This T cell receptor (beta chain) is from a study of shared clonotypes between healthy human individuals. Only in-frame clones appear in the TCRdb table, and some are missing; sequencing was by immunoSEQ multiplex PCR. The sample has fewer than 3 million clones, about 90% seen once. The study's findings and limits: Sequencing depth was expected to influence donor clonotype sharing.

HIV-negative, healthy adults without recent acute infections or vaccinations were the donors. The ends were cut back, 5 bases at V and 3 bases at J, with 13 bases in the middle. The CDR3 has 14 residues. From germline, CDR1 is SGHVS and CDR2 FQNEAQ. This clone was seen more than once but under ten times. Its matching antigen is unknown. The sample was naive CD4+ T cells from PBMCs. The subset is: CD45RA+ positively selected. The genes are TRBV7-8 and TRBJ1-1, with D possibly TRBD1 on 5 matching bases. This sequence originates from a man aged 18 to 30 in good health. Some clones in this sample may be carry-over from other donors' samples. This CDR3 is CASSSREGDTEAFF. The CDR3 nucleotides read TGTGCCAGCAGCAGCAGGGAAGGGGACACTGAAGCTTTCTTT. The complete variable domain, with remaining parts taken from reference TRBV7-8 and TRBJ1-1, reads GAGVSQSPRYKVAKRGQDVALRCDPISGHVSLFWYQQALGQGPEFLTYFQNEAQLDKSGLPSDRFFAERPEGSVSTLKIQRTQQEDSAVYLCASSSREGDTEAFFGQGTRLTVV.